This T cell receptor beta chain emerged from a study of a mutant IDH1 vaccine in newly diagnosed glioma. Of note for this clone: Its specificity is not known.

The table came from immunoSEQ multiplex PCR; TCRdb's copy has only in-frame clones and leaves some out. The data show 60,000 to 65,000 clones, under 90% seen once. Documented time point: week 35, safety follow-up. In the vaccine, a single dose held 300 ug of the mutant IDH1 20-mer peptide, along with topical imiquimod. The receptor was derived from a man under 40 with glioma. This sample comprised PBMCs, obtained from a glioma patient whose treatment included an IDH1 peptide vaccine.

The CDR3 nucleotides are TGTGCCAGCAGCCCAAGACAGGGGGCCGGGGGAACTGAAGCTTTCTTT. Encoded protein: CASSPRQGAGGTEAFF. The chain recombines TRBV5-5 with TRBJ1-1; 10 nucleotides line up with TRBD1. From germline, CDR1 is SGHKS and CDR2 YYEKEE (reference sequence). Trimming at V came to 4 bases and at J to 5 bases, leaving 11 bases not matched to a gene. This CDR3 region has 16 residues.